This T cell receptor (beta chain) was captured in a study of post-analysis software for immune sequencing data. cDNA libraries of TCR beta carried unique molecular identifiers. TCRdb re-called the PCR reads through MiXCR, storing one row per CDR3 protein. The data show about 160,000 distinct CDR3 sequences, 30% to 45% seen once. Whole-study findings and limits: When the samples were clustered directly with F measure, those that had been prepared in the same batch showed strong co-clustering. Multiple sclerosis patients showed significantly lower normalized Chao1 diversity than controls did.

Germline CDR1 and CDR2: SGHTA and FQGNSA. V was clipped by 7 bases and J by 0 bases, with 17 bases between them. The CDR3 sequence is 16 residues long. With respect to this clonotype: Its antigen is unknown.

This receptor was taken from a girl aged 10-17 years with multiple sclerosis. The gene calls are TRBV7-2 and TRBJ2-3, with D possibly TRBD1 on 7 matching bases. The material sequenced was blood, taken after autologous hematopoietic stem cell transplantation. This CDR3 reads CASNPEGAGSTDTQYF. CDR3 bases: TGTGCCAGCAACCCAGAGGGGGCGGGAAGCACAGATACGCAGTATTTT.